Following are 22 T cell receptor beta chains from one sample sequenced in a study of CD8 T cells in Susac syndrome. Random hexamers were used to reverse transcribe the RNA input (0.5 to 1 ug). One entry per CDR3 protein results from TCRdb running MiXCR on the immunoSEQ multiplex PCR reads. The profile shows about 200,000 distinct CDR3 sequences, approximately 95% of them singletons. Sequencing was carried out using CD4+ T cells from PBMCs. These receptor sequences come from a human donor in good health.

The chain uses TRBV25-1 and TRBJ2-7; D possibly corresponds to TRBD1 (5 bases). This CDR3 contains 11 residues. V gave up 7 bases and J gave up 5 bases, with 9 bases separating them. Germline V lookup: CDR1 MGHDK, CDR2 SYGVNS. CDR3 DNA: TGTGCCAGCAAAGTCAGGGACGAGCAGTACTTC. It yields the protein CASKVRDEQYF.

This chain uses TRBV20-1 with TRBJ2-4, with D unresolved. There are 11 residues in the CDR3. CDR1 is DFQATT, CDR2 SNEGSKA, per germline (reference sequence). The CDR3 loop is CSGPSMGIQYF. The CDR3 DNA reads TGCAGCGGGCCCAGTATGGGAATTCAGTACTTC.

This chain's CDR3 is CASSPPGQKVGELFF. The CDR3 nucleotides read TGTGCCAGCTCACCGCCGGGACAGAAAGTCGGGGAGCTGTTTTTT. The chain combines TRBV18 with TRBJ2-2; TRBD1 matches 7 bases. With V trimmed by 3 bases and J by 7 bases, 8 bases remained unmatched. The germline V gene has CDR1 KGHSH and CDR2 LQKENI. The CDR3 is made up of 15 amino acids.

The rearrangement joins TRBV2 to TRBJ2-5; TRBD2 is a possible D gene (6 bases). From germline, CDR1 is SNHLY and CDR2 FYNNEI. The CDR3 extends over 14 amino acids. Trimming cost V 4 bases and J 5 bases, with 14 bases left between them. The CDR3 DNA sequence: TGTGCCAGCAGTGGGGCGGGGTGGAGGGAGACCCAGTACTTC. Translating gives CASSGAGWRETQYF.

The chain has TRBV5-1 and TRBJ1-2, with 7 bases matching TRBD1. This CDR3 region has 14 residues. Per germline, CDR1 SGHRS and CDR2 YFSETQ. Germline trimming cut 3 bases from V and 4 bases from J; bases unmatched to any gene: 6. The CDR3 DNA sequence: TGCGCCAGCAGCTCTACGACAGGGATCTATGGCTACACCTTC. This gives the protein CASSSTTGIYGYTF.

The chain links TRBV6-6 to TRBJ2-7; no firm D call. The germline CDR1 and CDR2 sequences are MNHNY and SVGAGI (reference sequence). V gave up 2 bases and J gave up 4 bases, with 6 bases separating them. CDR3 length equals 12 residues. The CDR3: CASSYTSYEQYV. CDR3 DNA: TGTGCCAGCAGTTACACCAGTTACGAGCAGTACGTC.

CDR3 protein: CASSIENTEAFF. As DNA, the CDR3 is TGTGCCAGTAGTATCGAGAACACTGAAGCTTTCTTT. This chain connects TRBV19 to TRBJ1-1; D unclear. The CDR3 extends over 12 amino acids. CDR1 and CDR2 (germline): LNHDA, SQIVND (reference sequence). V lost 3 bases and J lost 1, with 3 bases in between.

The V call is TRBV9, the J call TRBJ2-1, with 9 nucleotides matching TRBD2. Trimming cost V 0 bases and J 3 bases; bases outside gene matches: 1. This CDR3 has 15 residues. The germline V gene encodes CDR1 SGDLS and CDR2 YYNGEE. CDR3 region: CASSVETSGYNEQFF. The CDR3 DNA reads TGTGCCAGCAGCGTAGAGACTAGCGGCTACAATGAGCAGTTCTTC.

V gene TRBV27 combines with J gene TRBJ2-1; 10 nucleotides line up with TRBD1. Germline V CDR1 and CDR2: MNHEY, SMNVEV (reference sequence). With V trimmed by 3 bases and J by 1 base, 9 bases remained unmatched. The CDR3 runs 18 residues. CDR3 sequence (DNA): TGTGCCAGCAGTTTCCCTTTCCCGGGACAGGGGTCCTACAATGAGCAGTTCTTC. Its translation: CASSFPFPGQGSYNEQFF.

The J gene is TRBJ1-6, the V gene TRBV18; D unresolved. Trimming left V 0 bases short and J 4 bases short, with 7 bases between. CDR3 length equals 15 residues. Germline V gene sequence: CDR1 KGHSH, CDR2 LQKENI. This chain's CDR3 is CASSPPGLYNSPLHF. The CDR3 DNA reads as TGTGCCAGCTCACCACCAGGGCTGTATAATTCACCCCTCCACTTT.

This clonotype was observed a handful of times. V usage is TRBV7-2 and J usage is TRBJ2-1, with 7 bases fitting TRBD2. The CDR3 runs 14 residues. The V gene's germline CDR1 is SGHTA and CDR2 FQGNSA. J gave up 3 bases and V 3 bases, and 2 bases lay outside the gene matches. In nucleotides, the CDR3 is TGTGCCAGCAGCTTTAGCGGGCGCTACAATGAGCAGTTCTTC. Protein sequence: CASSFSGRYNEQFF. The full variable domain, rest sourced from reference TRBV7-2 and TRBJ2-1, is GAGVSQSPSNKVTEKGKDVELRCDPISGHTALYWYRQSLGQGLEFLIYFQGNSAPDKSGLPSDRFSAERTGGSVSTLTIQRTQQEDSAVYLCASSFSGRYNEQFFGPGTRLTVL.

This clonotype is a singleton in its sample. This rearrangement joins TRBV5-6 to TRBJ1-2, with D maybe TRBD1 (5 bases). CDR1 is SGHDT, CDR2 YYEEEE, per germline. This CDR3 is 17 amino acids long. Trimming removed 0 bases from V and 6 bases from J, with 21 bases in between. The CDR3 region has the DNA TGTGCCAGCAGCTTGGGAGCACAGGCCCTTGGACTGGATGGCTACACCTTC. Residues: CASSLGAQALGLDGYTF.

The rearrangement links TRBV28 to TRBJ2-1; D is perhaps TRBD1 (5 bases). This CDR3 has 14 residues. Germline V CDR1 and CDR2: MDHEN, SYDVKM. V gave up 1 base and J gave up 5 bases, with 9 bases separating them. The CDR3 nucleotides are TGTGCCAGCAGTTTATTCTACAGGAACAATGAGCAGTTCTTC. This encodes CASSLFYRNNEQFF.

The chain links TRBV29-1 to TRBJ1-1, with D perhaps matching TRBD1 (5 bases). Trimming pared 4 bases from V and 1 base from J, leaving 19 bases between. This CDR3 region has 16 residues. CDR1 and CDR2 (germline): SQVTM, ANQGSEA. The chain's CDR3 is CSVGYTPGAGNTEAFF. CDR3 nucleotides: TGCAGCGTTGGCTACACCCCCGGGGCGGGGAACACTGAAGCTTTCTTT.

The rearrangement joins TRBV12-5 to TRBJ2-1; 7 nucleotides align to TRBD1. This CDR3 spans 11 amino acids. Trimming took 6 bases from V and 10 from J; bases not matched to a gene: 3. CDR1 and CDR2 (germline): LGHNT, FRNRAP. CDR3 in DNA: TGTGCTAGTGGACGGACAGGAGAGCAGTTCTTC. Translation gives CASGRTGEQFF.

This chain connects TRBV3-1 to TRBJ1-5; D gene uncertain. The V end was cut by 4 bases, the J end by 1 base, with 11 bases between. Germline V lookup: CDR1 LGHDT, CDR2 YNNKEL (reference sequence). The CDR3 sequence is 15 residues long. The CDR3 DNA reads as TGTGCCAGCAGCCCTGAAGCGGGGAGCAATCAGCCCCAGCATTTT. Protein: CASSPEAGSNQPQHF.

This clonotype appeared a single time. V is TRBV28 and J is TRBJ2-7; tentatively, D is TRBD2 (5 bases). The V end was cut by 7 bases, the J end by 3 bases, with 13 bases between. The germline gives CDR1 MDHEN, CDR2 SYDVKM. CDR3 size: 13 residues. The CDR3, as DNA: TGTGCCAGCATAAATCGGAGGAACTACGAGCAGTACTTC. Encoded protein: CASINRRNYEQYF.

The chain carries TRBV12-3 or TRBV12-4 and TRBJ2-1; D uncertain. The CDR3 contains 11 residues. The V and J ends lost 1 base and 16 bases respectively, with 11 bases between them. Written as DNA, the CDR3 is TGTGCCAGCAGTTTAGAAACTTCTCCTTTCTTC. This encodes CASSLETSPFF.

V and J are TRBV20-1 and TRBJ2-7; weak D call: TRBD1 (5 bases). Trimming shortened V by 6 bases and J by 4 bases, and 10 bases separated the two germline ends. This CDR3 comprises 11 residues. Germline CDR1 is DFQATT and CDR2 is SNEGSKA (reference sequence). The CDR3 reads CSAWQGYEQYV. The CDR3 DNA reads TGCAGTGCCTGGCAGGGTTACGAGCAGTACGTC.

The CDR3 reads CASKLANYGYTF. DNA of the CDR3: TGTGCCAGCAAACTGGCCAACTATGGCTACACCTTC. V usage is TRBV6-1 and J usage is TRBJ1-2; D remains unclear. This CDR3 is 12 amino acids long. CDR1 and CDR2 from the germline V gene are MNHNS and SASEGT. Trimming took 7 bases from V and 2 from J, leaving 8 bases between them.

This clonotype was found once. The chain links TRBV6-1 to TRBJ1-5; 7 bases align to TRBD1. The CDR3 loop spans 14 amino acids. In germline, CDR1 is MNHNS, CDR2 SASEGT. V shed 8 bases, J shed 0 bases, and the junction held 4 bases outside the gene matches. CDR3 nucleotides: TGTGCCAGCGCAAGACAGGGTAGCAATCAGCCCCAGCATTTT. Translation gives CASARQGSNQPQHF.

V gene TRBV3-1 combines with J gene TRBJ1-4, with D possibly matching TRBD1 (5 bases). The V gene's germline CDR1 is LGHDT and CDR2 YNNKEL (reference sequence). The V and J ends lost 0 bases and 8 bases respectively, with 13 bases between them. CDR3 length equals 15 residues. DNA for the CDR3: TGTGCCAGCAGCCAAGATGGAGCAGGGCCAGAAAAACTGTTTTTT. Translated, it gives CASSQDGAGPEKLFF.